A single sample is the source of the 3 T cell receptor beta chains below, sequenced in a study of cytomegalovirus exposure and HLA in healthy donors. Amplification used 60 Vbeta primers and 13 Jbeta primers. Profiling relied on immunoSEQ multiplex PCR, and the TCRdb table lists in-frame clones only, not all of them. This sample has under 200,000 clones, with approximately 88% found just once. The source material was PBMCs. The receptors originated from a woman aged 25 to 39 in good health and CMV-seronegative.

The CDR3 protein is CASSFQASYSNQPQHF. CDR3 DNA sequence: TGTGCCAGCAGTTTTCAGGCGTCCTATAGCAATCAGCCCCAGCATTTT. This chain connects TRBV28 to TRBJ1-5, with no clear D. This CDR3 is built from 16 residues. V was cut by 3 bases and J by 0 bases, with 12 bases left in between. CDR1 and CDR2 from the germline V gene are MDHEN and SYDVKM.

This chain joins TRBV7-3 and TRBJ2-1; 9 nucleotides line up with TRBD1. Losses at the gene ends were 5 bases for V and 5 bases for J; bases not matched to a gene: 7. The CDR3 spans 15 residues. Germline loops: CDR1 SGHTA, CDR2 FQGTGA. The CDR3 spells CASSPDRGRHNEQFF. The CDR3 DNA is TGTGCCAGCAGCCCGGACAGGGGCAGACACAATGAGCAGTTCTTC.

The table lists this clone with a few counts. J is TRBJ2-1 and V is TRBV10-2, with 13 bases fitting TRBD2. V gave up 6 bases and J gave up 6 bases; unmatched junction bases: 2. The CDR3 has 14 amino acids. CDR1 is WSHSY, CDR2 SAAADI, per germline. The CDR3 DNA sequence: TGCGCCAGCAGCACTAGCGGGGGGGGCAATGAGCAGTTCTTC. This gives the protein CASSTSGGGNEQFF.